Shown below are 21 T cell receptor beta chains from a single sample sequenced in a study of blood T cells in healthy people across ages. Primers used in a second PCR of about 6 to 12 cycles were a sample-barcoded 5' primer and a J-beta primer mix. TCRdb re-called the 5' RACE reads through MiXCR, storing one row per CDR3 protein. Of about 1.6 million distinct CDR3 sequences listed, 34% were seen once; the top ten hold 10% to 12%. The sequencing sample was made of blood. The receptors stem from a woman aged 25 to 39 in good health.

V usage is TRBV20-1 and J usage is TRBJ2-1; no clear D gene. The V end was cut by 4 bases, the J end by 0 bases, with 16 bases between. This CDR3 region has 16 residues. Germline V gene sequence: CDR1 DFQATT, CDR2 SNEGSKA (reference sequence). The CDR3, as DNA: TGCAGTGCTATCGAGTCGGTGACGCGCTCCTACAATGAGCAGTTCTTC. It specifies CSAIESVTRSYNEQFF.

This clonotype was seen ten or more times. V and J are TRBV29-1 and TRBJ2-1; D remains unclear. CDR3 length equals 12 residues. Deletions cut 5 bases from V and 1 base from J, with 6 bases between. Germline CDR1 SQVTM, CDR2 ANQGSEA. DNA for the CDR3: TGCAGCGTTCCAGCGTCCTACAATGAGCAGTTCTTC. Protein sequence: CSVPASYNEQFF.

The V gene is TRBV12-3 or TRBV12-4, the J gene TRBJ1-1; D remains ambiguous. Trimming removed 6 bases at V and 0 bases at J, with 11 bases between. CDR3 length: 14 amino acids. CDR3 nucleotides: TGTGCCAGCAGCCCGGATGGCATGAACACTGAAGCTTTCTTT. It is translated as CASSPDGMNTEAFF.

The chain couples TRBV4-1 to TRBJ2-1, with TRBD2 matching over 7 bases. The trim removed 4 bases at V and 2 bases at J, leaving 8 bases unmatched. The CDR3 runs 16 residues. Germline-derived CDR1 and CDR2 are MGHRA and YSYEKL. CDR3 loop: CASSPSLAATYNEQFF. The CDR3 DNA follows: TGCGCCAGCAGCCCGTCCCTAGCGGCCACCTACAATGAGCAGTTCTTC.

The chain links TRBV7-2 to TRBJ2-7, with 7 nucleotides matching TRBD2. V lost 6 bases and J lost 3; bases outside the gene matches: 14. Germline assignment: CDR1 SGHTA and CDR2 FQGNSA. The CDR3 has 16 residues. CDR3 nucleotide sequence: TGTGCCAGCAGTTTTTTCCGCGGGACTATCAACTACGAGCAGTACTTC. This gives the protein CASSFFRGTINYEQYF.

CDR3 DNA sequence: TGTGCCAGCAGCTTAGAACGGACATCTATTTTGGAGCAGTATTTT. It is translated as CASSLERTSILEQYF. The V call is TRBV7-7, the J call TRBJ2-3; D is perhaps TRBD1 (5 bases). This CDR3 comprises 15 residues. Per germline, CDR1 SSHAT and CDR2 FNYEAQ (reference sequence). Trimming cost V 1 base and J 11 bases, with 19 bases left between them.

This clonotype has only a few counts. It may be a read error: a sequence one base away is much more abundant. J is TRBJ1-4 and V is TRBV12-3 or TRBV12-4, with unresolved D. The V end lost 4 bases, the J end lost 2 bases, and 8 bases lay between the germline ends. The CDR3 runs 14 residues. The CDR3 sequence: CASSCGNTNEKLFF. The CDR3 DNA reads TGTGCCAGCAGTTGTGGGAATACTAATGAAAAACTGTTTTTT.

To note about this clonotype: At one of its ends the junction is not consistent with the germline gene, which may arise from a read error. The V gene is TRBV5-1, the J gene TRBJ2-3; D might be TRBD2 (5 bases). CDR3 length: 17 amino acids. Germline CDR1 and CDR2: SGHRS and YFSETQ. The chain's CDR3 is CASSLVGMEVGTDTRYF. The DNA of the CDR3 is TGCGCCAGCAGCTTGGTAGGGATGGAGGTGGGCACAGATACGCGGTATTTT.

In its sample, this clonotype was seen a few times. The chain has TRBV27 and TRBJ1-1; 8 bases agree with TRBD1. Germline loops: CDR1 MNHEY, CDR2 SMNVEV (reference sequence). The CDR3 is 16 amino acids. J gave up 1 base and V 5 bases, and 9 bases lay outside the gene matches. CDR3 sequence (DNA): TGTGCCAGCAGTCATCCCTACAGGGGGGCGAACACTGAAGCTTTCTTT. It yields the protein CASSHPYRGANTEAFF.

V is TRBV6-1 and J is TRBJ2-1; 8 nucleotides line up with TRBD2. CDR1 is MNHNS, CDR2 SASEGT, per germline. This CDR3 has 17 residues. V lost 1 base and J lost 7; bases outside the gene matches: 12. CDR3 DNA: TGTGCCAGCAGTGAAGTCACAGCGGGAGTCTCTCTTAATGAGCAGTTCTTC. It codes for CASSEVTAGVSLNEQFF.

J is TRBJ2-7 and V is TRBV4-2, with TRBD2 identical over 7 bases. There are 15 residues in the CDR3. Germline assignment: CDR1 LGHNA and CDR2 YNFKEQ. The J segment lost 0 bases and the V segment lost 0 bases, leaving 2 bases of the junction unmatched. CDR3 sequence reads: CASSQDRTSSYEQYV. CDR3 bases: TGTGCCAGCAGCCAAGATAGGACTAGCTCCTACGAGCAGTACGTC.

The DNA for the CDR3 is TGTGCCAGCAGCAAACCAGCTCGTGGGGGCTACACCGGGGAGCTGTTTTTT. It yields the protein CASSKPARGGYTGELFF. The chain couples TRBV7-6 to TRBJ2-2; D might be TRBD1 (6 bases). CDR1 is SGHVS and CDR2 is FNYEAQ in the germline V gene. V lost 5 bases to trimming and J lost 3 bases, with 19 bases between them. The CDR3 spans 17 residues.

This clonotype was counted ten times or more. This chain links TRBV11-2 with TRBJ2-3, with TRBD2 matching over 7 bases. There are 16 residues in the CDR3. The germline V gene encodes CDR1 SGHAT and CDR2 FQNNGV. Trimming took 1 base from V and 3 from J; bases not matched to a gene: 7. In nucleotides, the CDR3 is TGTGCCAGCAGCTTAGGACTAGCAGTGAGGACAGATACGCAGTATTTT. Translating gives CASSLGLAVRTDTQYF.

The table lists this clonotype with a few counts. This chain connects TRBV28 to TRBJ1-1; TRBD1 agrees at 9 bases. With 6 bases clipped from V and 8 bases from J, the junction kept 10 bases outside the gene matches. Per germline, CDR1 MDHEN and CDR2 SYDVKM. The CDR3 has 14 amino acids. The CDR3 region has the DNA TGTGCCAGCAGAACAACAGGGGGCAAGGACGAAGCTTTCTTT. The encoded protein is CASRTTGGKDEAFF. The whole variable domain, remainder taken from reference TRBV28 and TRBJ1-1, is DVKVTQSSRYLVKRTGEKVFLECVQDMDHENMFWYRQDPGLGLRLIYFSYDVKMKEKGDIPEGYSVSREKKERFSLILESASTNQTSMYLCASRTTGGKDEAFFGQGTRLTVV.

This clonotype showed up just a few times. This chain links TRBV5-5 with TRBJ2-3; unclear D gene. Trimming took off 7 bases at V and 2 bases at J, with 8 bases between the two ends. The CDR3 loop spans 12 amino acids. Germline V lookup: CDR1 SGHKS, CDR2 YYEKEE (reference sequence). The CDR3 DNA sequence: TGTGCCAGCCGCGATTTCACAGATACGCAGTATTTT. It specifies CASRDFTDTQYF.

The chain joins TRBV2 to TRBJ2-1, with D unresolved. V lost 0 bases and J lost 4, with 13 bases in between. The V gene's germline CDR1 is SNHLY and CDR2 FYNNEI. This CDR3 spans 16 amino acids. The CDR3 is CASSEALVASYNEQFF. CDR3 DNA sequence: TGTGCCAGCAGTGAAGCGCTCGTGGCGAGTTACAATGAGCAGTTCTTC.

For this clonotype: At one end, the junction sequence differs from germline, possibly due to a read error. The rearrangement uses TRBV14 and TRBJ2-3, with D uncertain. Germline V lookup: CDR1 SGHDN, CDR2 FVKESK. The CDR3 consists of 15 residues. CDR3 in DNA: TGTGCCAGCAGCCAAATAATATCCCCCACAGATACGCTGTATTTT. This gives the protein CASSQIISPTDTLYF.

With regard to this clonotype: The junction differs from germline at one of its ends, possibly a read error. The V and J genes are TRBV11-2 and TRBJ1-2; D is uncertain. Germline V gene lookup returns CDR1 SGHAT and CDR2 FQNNGV. This CDR3 spans 13 amino acids. The CDR3 loop reads CAGSLAPQWGYTF. For the CDR3, the DNA is TGTGCCGGCAGCTTAGCACCACAATGGGGCTACACCTTC.

This clonotype showed up just a few times. The chain couples TRBV13 to TRBJ2-2; maybe TRBD1 (6 bases). This CDR3 has 15 amino acids. V was trimmed by 5 bases and J by 1 base, leaving 11 bases between them. Germline lookup yields CDR1 PRHDT and CDR2 FYEKMQ (reference sequence). The CDR3 DNA reads TGTGCCAGCAGCATCGGACAGCTGAACACCGGGGAGCTGTTTTTT. It translates to CASSIGQLNTGELFF.

This clonotype was counted between two and nine times. This rearrangement joins TRBV20-1 to TRBJ2-2; a possible D gene is TRBD1 (6 bases). Germline CDR1 DFQATT, CDR2 SNEGSKA (reference sequence). This CDR3 contains 15 residues. V lost 0 bases, J lost 2 bases, and 10 bases lay in between. The CDR3 region is CSARDQGLNTGELFF. The CDR3 coding sequence is TGCAGTGCTAGAGACCAGGGGTTAAACACCGGGGAGCTGTTTTTT.

This clonotype has more than one count but fewer than ten. V gene TRBV5-1 combines with J gene TRBJ2-7; the match to TRBD2 covers 10 bases. CDR3 length: 14 amino acids. Germline V CDR1 and CDR2: SGHRS, YFSETQ. After removal of 4 bases from V and 7 bases from J, the junction contained 8 bases not matched to a gene. The chain's CDR3 is CASSLLAGALEQYF. The CDR3, as DNA: TGCGCCAGCAGCCTGCTAGCGGGAGCTCTAGAGCAGTACTTC.